The clone carrying this TCR beta chain was seen a handful of times. This sample is part of a study of T cells in localized non-small cell lung cancer. Data came from immunoSEQ multiplex PCR; TCRdb stores just in-frame clones and leaves some out. The sample records around 2,200 clones, 25% to 30% being singletons. The germline CDR1 and CDR2 sequences are SGHNT and YENEEA. CDR3 size: 16 residues. V lost 2 bases to trimming and J lost 3 bases; unmatched junction nucleotides: 6. The receptor was derived from a man aged 35 to 69 with stage II lung adenocarcinoma. Sequencing was performed on lung tumor tissue, taken before any cancer treatment. The chain recombines TRBV11-3 with TRBJ2-1; 8 bases are shared with TRBD1. The CDR3 region has the DNA TGTGCCAGCAGCTTAAGTTATGGACAGGGCTACAATGAGCAGTTCTTC. Its translation is CASSLSYGQGYNEQFF.